What follows are 24 T cell receptor beta chains derived from one specimen sequenced in a study of graft-versus-host responses after intestinal transplantation. TCRdb's copy holds only in-frame clones and misses some; the assay was immunoSEQ multiplex PCR. The data hold some 13,000 clones, with 83% observed a single time. Sequenced material: PBMCs, taken just under 130 days after transplant. The receptors shown here come from a human patient who received an intestinal transplant, so some T cells may come from the graft donor.

This clone was detected only once. The chain joins TRBV7-3 to TRBJ2-3; TRBD2 matches at 11 bases. Trimming at V came to 1 base and at J to 0 bases, leaving 6 bases not matched to a gene. Per germline, CDR1 SGHTA and CDR2 FQGTGA. The CDR3 totals 18 residues. CDR3 bases: TGTGCCAGCAGCTTAATTACCGGGACTAGCGGTAGCACAGATACGCAGTATTTT. This gives the protein CASSLITGTSGSTDTQYF.

This chain uses TRBV28 with TRBJ2-1, with 11 bases lining up with TRBD2. Germline values: CDR1 MDHEN, CDR2 SYDVKM. The CDR3 is 17 amino acids. V gave up 4 bases and J gave up 8 bases; unmatched junction bases: 13. The CDR3 DNA is TGTGCCAGCAGTTACCCACTTAGCGGGAGGGCCAGAGATGAGCAGTTCTTC. This sequence encodes CASSYPLSGRARDEQFF.

This rearrangement joins TRBV6-6 to TRBJ1-6, with 8 bases matching TRBD1. The CDR3 spans 15 residues. The germline V gene has CDR1 MNHNY and CDR2 SVGAGI (reference sequence). J was trimmed by 11 bases and V by 4 bases; bases with no gene match: 10. The chain's CDR3 is CASSSQGGEMTPLHF. CDR3 DNA sequence: TGTGCCAGCAGTTCACAGGGGGGAGAAATGACACCCCTCCACTTT.

V gene TRBV15 combines with J gene TRBJ2-1, with TRBD2 matching 8 bases. V lost 5 bases and J lost 5; bases outside the gene matches: 8. The CDR3 covers 15 residues. CDR1 and CDR2 (germline): LNHNV, YYDKDF (reference sequence). The CDR3 sequence: CATSPSGRTHNEQFF. The CDR3 region has the DNA TGTGCCACCAGCCCGAGCGGGAGAACCCACAATGAGCAGTTCTTC.

This clone was seen ten or more times. V is TRBV6-6 and J is TRBJ1-5, with a weak D call TRBD1 (5 bases). This CDR3 has 14 amino acids. With 0 bases removed from V and 6 bases from J, the gap between germline ends came to 9 bases. The germline CDR1 and CDR2 sequences are MNHNY and SVGAGI (reference sequence). The CDR3 DNA follows: TGTGCCAGCAGTTACTCGGGGCCTAGTCAGCCCCAGCATTTT. Residues: CASSYSGPSQPQHF.

This rearrangement joins TRBV28 to TRBJ2-2; TRBD2 matches 8 bases. Trimming took 3 bases from V and 4 from J; bases not matched to a gene: 7. This CDR3 comprises 16 residues. CDR1 is MDHEN, CDR2 SYDVKM, per germline. CDR3 sequence: CASSFRTSRPTGELFF. The DNA for the CDR3 is TGTGCCAGCAGTTTTCGGACTAGCCGACCCACCGGGGAGCTGTTTTTT.

Regarding this clone: The identical CDR3 is also encoded by other nucleotide sequences in the sample. The chain carries TRBV6-5 and TRBJ2-7; 9 nucleotides line up with TRBD1. Germline CDR1 and CDR2: MNHEY and SVGAGI. CDR3 length equals 14 residues. V shed 5 bases, J shed 4 bases, and the junction held 6 bases outside the gene matches. CDR3: CASSTGTGTYEQYF. The CDR3 DNA reads as TGTGCCAGCAGTACCGGGACAGGGACTTACGAGCAGTACTTC.

Notes on this clone: One end of the junction fails to match germline, which may point to a read error. Other DNA sequences within the sample encode an identical CDR3. This chain connects TRBV18 to TRBJ2-7; D perhaps matches TRBD2 (5 bases). Germline CDR1 is KGHSH and CDR2 is LQKENI. The CDR3 is made up of 17 amino acids. The CDR3 region has the DNA TGTGCCAGTTCACCATTTGGGAGACTTTCCAGCGCGAACGAGCAGTACTTC. Translating it yields CASSPFGRLSSANEQYF.

The genes are TRBV4-2 and TRBJ2-5; 8 nucleotides match TRBD2. Near its end, the DNA agrees better with TRBJ2-7, so the J call may be wrong. In germline, CDR1 is LGHNA, CDR2 YNFKEQ. The CDR3 contains 17 residues. In DNA, the CDR3 is TGTGCCAGCAGCCAAGGGTTAGCGGGGCCGAGCTCCTACGAGCAGTACTTC. This sequence encodes CASSQGLAGPSSYEQYF.

This chain uses TRBV19 with TRBJ2-7, with D tentatively TRBD1 (6 bases). This CDR3 has 15 amino acids. Germline V CDR1 and CDR2: LNHDA, SQIVND (reference sequence). Trimming pared 4 bases from V and 5 bases from J, leaving 18 bases between. CDR3 amino acids: CASSTPPGVCNEQYF. The CDR3 region has the DNA TGTGCCAGTAGTACCCCTCCAGGGGTCTGCAACGAGCAGTACTTC.

This chain connects TRBV12-5 to TRBJ2-1; possible D gene TRBD1, 6 bases. Germline V gene sequence: CDR1 LGHNT, CDR2 FRNRAP. Trimming removed 0 bases from V and 5 bases from J, with 17 bases in between. The CDR3 is 17 residues long. The CDR3 DNA is TGTGCTAGTGGTTTGGTAGGTGCAGGGGATGAAGACAATGAGCAGTTCTTC. Amino acids: CASGLVGAGDEDNEQFF. The variable domain in full, completed from reference TRBV12-5 and TRBJ2-1, reads DARVTQTPRHKVTEMGQEVTMRCQPILGHNTVFWYRQTMMQGLELLAYFRNRAPLDDSGMPKDRFSAEMPDATLATLKIQPSEPRDSAVYFCASGLVGAGDEDNEQFFGPGTRLTVL.

The chain couples TRBV7-9 to TRBJ1-4; D is unresolved. The CDR3 spans 13 residues. Trimming cost V 5 bases and J 12 bases, with 16 bases left between them. Germline V gives CDR1 SEHNR, CDR2 FQNEAQ (reference sequence). For the CDR3, the DNA is TGTGCCAGCAGCCCGCGAGCCCTGAAAGAACTGTTTTTT. Translated: CASSPRALKELFF.

This clone was seen a few times. The V gene is TRBV7-6, the J gene TRBJ2-2, with 11 bases fitting TRBD1. This CDR3 is 14 amino acids long. Germline V gene data show CDR1 as SGHVS and CDR2 as FNYEAQ. After removal of 6 bases from V and 9 bases from J, the junction contained 6 bases not matched to a gene. CDR3 sequence: CASRIGQGARELFF. In DNA, the CDR3 is TGTGCCAGCAGGATAGGACAGGGGGCCAGGGAGCTGTTTTTT.

This chain joins TRBV7-3 and TRBJ2-3, with a possible D match to TRBD1 (6 bases). Per germline, CDR1 SGHTA and CDR2 FQGTGA. V was pared by 5 bases and J by 0 bases, with 12 bases between. There are 15 residues in the CDR3. CDR3 loop: CASSVQGLSTDTQYF. In nucleotides, the CDR3 is TGTGCCAGCAGCGTACAGGGCTTAAGCACAGATACGCAGTATTTT.

This chain uses TRBV5-6 with TRBJ2-4; 9 bases agree with TRBD1. This CDR3 has 16 amino acids. Germline-derived CDR1 and CDR2 are SGHDT and YYEEEE. Trimming at V came to 4 bases and at J to 3 bases, leaving 8 bases not matched to a gene. CDR3 coding DNA: TGTGCCAGCAGCGCAAGACAGGGGGAGGTCAAAAACATTCAGTACTTC. Protein: CASSARQGEVKNIQYF.

The CDR3 nucleotides are TGTGCCAGCAGTTGGGCGGGAGTCGGAAGGTACGAGCAGTACTTC. Translated: CASSWAGVGRYEQYF. The chain employs TRBV27 and TRBJ2-7, with TRBD2 matching 7 bases. The CDR3 loop spans 15 amino acids. The germline CDR1 and CDR2 sequences are MNHEY and SMNVEV (reference sequence). The V gene end was trimmed by 4 bases and the J gene end by 4 bases; junction bases not matched to a gene: 10.

V gene TRBV6-1 combines with J gene TRBJ2-7, with TRBD2 matching 11 bases. The germline CDR1 and CDR2 sequences are MNHNS and SASEGT. CDR3 length: 13 amino acids. Trimming removed 11 bases from V and 6 bases from J; junction bases left unmatched: 9. CDR3 in amino acids: CALQGLAGGEQYF. The CDR3, as DNA: TGTGCCTTACAGGGTCTAGCGGGAGGCGAGCAGTACTTC.

The CDR3 spells CASVLPSTDTQYF. Written as DNA, the CDR3 is TGTGCCAGCGTTTTACCTAGCACAGATACGCAGTATTTT. This chain joins TRBV7-9 and TRBJ2-3; D call uncertain. This CDR3 is 13 amino acids long. V was shortened by 8 bases and J by 0 bases, with 9 bases between the two germline ends. Per germline, CDR1 SEHNR and CDR2 FQNEAQ (reference sequence). The full variable domain, its missing parts supplied by reference TRBV7-9 and TRBJ2-3, is DTGVSQNPRHKITKRGQNVTFRCDPISEHNRLYWYRQTLGQGPEFLTYFQNEAQLEKSRLLSDRFSAERPKGSFSTLEIQRTEQGDSAMYLCASVLPSTDTQYFGPGTRLTVL.

Concerning this clone: The same CDR3 also results from other DNA sequences found in this sample. The chain combines TRBV19 with TRBJ2-7; TRBD2 aligns across 9 bases. CDR1 LNHDA and CDR2 SQIVND come from the germline V gene (reference sequence). CDR3 length: 14 residues. The J segment lost 6 bases and the V segment lost 7 bases, leaving 10 bases of the junction unmatched. CDR3 region: CASTSLAGAGEQYF. Here the CDR3 DNA reads TGTGCCAGTACCTCCTTAGCGGGAGCTGGCGAGCAGTACTTC.

The J gene is TRBJ2-7, the V gene TRBV30; 10 nucleotides match TRBD1. This CDR3 has 13 amino acids. Losses at the gene ends were 5 bases for V and 2 bases for J; bases not matched to a gene: 3. Per germline, CDR1 GTSNPN and CDR2 SVGIG (reference sequence). This chain's CDR3 is CAWGTGAPYEQYF. CDR3 coding DNA: TGTGCCTGGGGGACAGGGGCTCCCTACGAGCAGTACTTC.

The chain has TRBV7-2 and TRBJ2-7; 8 positions agree with TRBD1. The V and J ends lost 4 bases and 4 bases, in that order; junction bases with no gene match: 9. Germline-derived CDR1 and CDR2 are SGHTA and FQGNSA. This CDR3 spans 15 amino acids. The CDR3 DNA reads as TGTGCCAGCAGCTCCATAAACAGGGGGAGGTACGAGCAGTACTTC. Residues: CASSSINRGRYEQYF.

The gene calls are TRBV7-6 and TRBJ2-7, with D unclear. The V end was cut by 1 base, the J end by 1 base, with 11 bases between. This CDR3 has 15 residues. CDR1 and CDR2 (germline): SGHVS, FNYEAQ. The CDR3, as DNA: TGTGCCAGCAGCTTAGAGGCGGCGGTTTCCTACGAGCAGTACTTC. Its translation: CASSLEAAVSYEQYF.

This chain links TRBV10-3 with TRBJ2-7, with D uncertain. Trimming stripped 3 bases from V and 2 bases from J, with 8 bases between. Germline values: CDR1 ENHRY, CDR2 SYGVKD. There are 13 residues in the CDR3. The CDR3 reads CAISDVRAYEQYF. The CDR3 coding sequence is TGTGCCATCAGTGATGTCAGAGCCTACGAGCAGTACTTC.

The chain combines TRBV6-6 with TRBJ1-1; D may be TRBD1 (6 bases). Germline V gives CDR1 MNHNY, CDR2 SVGAGI (reference sequence). Trimming took 0 bases from V and 4 from J, leaving 9 bases between them. The CDR3 length is 14 residues. CDR3 coding DNA: TGTGCCAGCAGTTACTCAACAGGGATCACTGAAGCTTTCTTT. It translates to CASSYSTGITEAFF.